The clone carrying this T cell receptor (beta chain) occurred a few times. Its antigen remains unknown. The CDR3 sequence is 13 residues long. V was clipped by 4 bases and J by 8 bases, with 14 bases between them. Germline V CDR1 and CDR2: GTSNPN, SVGIG (reference sequence). The data stem from a study of beta chain features in type 1 diabetes. Every isolated RNA sample was fully reverse transcribed, so sequencing captured expressed TCRB transcripts. This table comes from immunoSEQ multiplex PCR, and its TCRdb copy is limited to in-frame clones, with some not included. Among some 700,000 clones listed, roughly 12% were seen once. The study's findings and limits: Across all four CD4+ subsets, people with type 1 diabetes showed modestly shorter TCRB CDR3s.

The sequence was collected from a man aged 18 to 29 with type 1 diabetes. The V gene is TRBV30, the J gene TRBJ1-4; tentatively, D is TRBD1 (5 bases). Sequenced input: naive CD4+ T cells from blood. The CDR3 here is CAWTGTAREKLFF. DNA for the CDR3: TGTGCCTGGACCGGGACGGCTCGGGAAAAACTGTTTTTT.